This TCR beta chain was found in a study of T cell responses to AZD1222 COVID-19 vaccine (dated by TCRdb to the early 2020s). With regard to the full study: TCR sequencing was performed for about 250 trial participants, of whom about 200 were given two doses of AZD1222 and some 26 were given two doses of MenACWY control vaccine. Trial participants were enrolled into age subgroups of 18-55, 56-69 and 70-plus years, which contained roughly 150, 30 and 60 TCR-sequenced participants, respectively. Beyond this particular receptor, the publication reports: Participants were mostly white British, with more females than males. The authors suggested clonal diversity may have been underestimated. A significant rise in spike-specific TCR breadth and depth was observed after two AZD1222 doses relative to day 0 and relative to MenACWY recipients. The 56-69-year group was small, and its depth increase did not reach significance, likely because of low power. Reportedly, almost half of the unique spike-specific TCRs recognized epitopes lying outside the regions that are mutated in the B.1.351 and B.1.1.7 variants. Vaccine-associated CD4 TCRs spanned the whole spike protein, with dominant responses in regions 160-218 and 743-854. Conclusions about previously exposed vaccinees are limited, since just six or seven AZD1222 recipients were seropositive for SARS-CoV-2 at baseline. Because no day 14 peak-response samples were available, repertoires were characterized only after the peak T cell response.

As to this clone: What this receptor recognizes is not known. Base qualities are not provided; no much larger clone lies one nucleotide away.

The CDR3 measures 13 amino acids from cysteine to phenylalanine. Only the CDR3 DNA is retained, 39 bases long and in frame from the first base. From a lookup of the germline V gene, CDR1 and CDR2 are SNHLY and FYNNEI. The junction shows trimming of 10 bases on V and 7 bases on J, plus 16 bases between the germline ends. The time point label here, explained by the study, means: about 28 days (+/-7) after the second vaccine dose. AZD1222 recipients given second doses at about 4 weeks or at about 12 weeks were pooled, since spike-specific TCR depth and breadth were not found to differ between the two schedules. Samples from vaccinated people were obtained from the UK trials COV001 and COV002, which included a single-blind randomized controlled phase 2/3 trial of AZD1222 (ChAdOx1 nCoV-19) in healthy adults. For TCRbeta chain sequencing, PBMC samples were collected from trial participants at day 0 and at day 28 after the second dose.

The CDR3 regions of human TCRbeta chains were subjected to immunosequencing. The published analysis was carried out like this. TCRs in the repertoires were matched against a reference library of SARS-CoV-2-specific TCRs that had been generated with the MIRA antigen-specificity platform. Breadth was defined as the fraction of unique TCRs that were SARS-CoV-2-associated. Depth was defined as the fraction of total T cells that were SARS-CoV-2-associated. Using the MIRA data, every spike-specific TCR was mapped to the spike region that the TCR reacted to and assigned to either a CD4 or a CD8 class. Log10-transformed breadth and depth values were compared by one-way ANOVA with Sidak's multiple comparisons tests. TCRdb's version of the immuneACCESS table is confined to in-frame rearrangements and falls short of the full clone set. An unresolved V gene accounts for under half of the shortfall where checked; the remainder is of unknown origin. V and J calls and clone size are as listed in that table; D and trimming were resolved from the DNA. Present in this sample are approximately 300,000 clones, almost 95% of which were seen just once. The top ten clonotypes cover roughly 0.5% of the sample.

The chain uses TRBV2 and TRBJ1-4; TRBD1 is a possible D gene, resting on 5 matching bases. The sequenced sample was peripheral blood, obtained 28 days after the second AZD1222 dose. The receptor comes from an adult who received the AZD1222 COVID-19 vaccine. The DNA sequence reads TGTGCCATCGGAGGTCGGAGGGGTGAAAAACTGTTTTTT. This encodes CAIGGRRGEKLFF.